This T cell receptor (beta chain) was observed in a study of CD8+ T cells in alopecia areata. About the research overall: Tofacitinib therapy lasting 6 to 18 months was followed by 6 months off drug.

Notes on the study in general: Resident alphabeta T cells of normal skin are also sequenced in scalp samples. Higher clonality was seen in lesional scalp than in normal scalp, especially in alopecia totalis/universalis.

This CDR3 has 13 residues. CDR1 is LNHDA, CDR2 SQIVND, per germline (reference sequence). V lost 4 bases to trimming and J lost 7 bases, with 11 bases between them. Turning to this clone: Its antigen remains unidentified.

TCR sequencing used cDNA made by reverse transcription of extracted RNA. Data came from immunoSEQ multiplex PCR; TCRdb stores just in-frame clones and leaves some out. The data hold about 180,000 clones, with approximately 59% observed a single time. The specimen comprised CD4+ T cells sorted from blood, sampled at week 0. The rearrangement joins TRBV19 to TRBJ1-5; D uncertain. The clonotype comes from a human donor with alopecia areata. The CDR3 DNA reads as TGTGCCAGTAGTACAGCTCTAGGACAGCCCCAGCATTTT. Residues: CASSTALGQPQHF.